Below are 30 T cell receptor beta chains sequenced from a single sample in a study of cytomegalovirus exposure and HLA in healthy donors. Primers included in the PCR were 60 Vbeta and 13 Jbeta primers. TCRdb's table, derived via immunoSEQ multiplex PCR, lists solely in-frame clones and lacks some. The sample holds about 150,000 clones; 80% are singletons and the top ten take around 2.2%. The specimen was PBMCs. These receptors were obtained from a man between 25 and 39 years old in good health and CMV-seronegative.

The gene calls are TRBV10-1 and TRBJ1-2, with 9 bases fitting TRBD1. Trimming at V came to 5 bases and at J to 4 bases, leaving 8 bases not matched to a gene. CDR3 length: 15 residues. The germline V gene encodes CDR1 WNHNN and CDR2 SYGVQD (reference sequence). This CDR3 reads CASSTGQGRGYGYTF. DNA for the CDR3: TGCGCCAGCAGTACTGGACAGGGGCGAGGCTATGGCTACACCTTC.

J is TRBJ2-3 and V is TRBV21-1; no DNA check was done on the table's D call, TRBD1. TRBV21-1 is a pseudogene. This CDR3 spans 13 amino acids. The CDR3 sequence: CASSKVTADTQYF. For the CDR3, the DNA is TGTGCCAGCAGCAAAGTCACAGCAGATACGCAGTATTTT.

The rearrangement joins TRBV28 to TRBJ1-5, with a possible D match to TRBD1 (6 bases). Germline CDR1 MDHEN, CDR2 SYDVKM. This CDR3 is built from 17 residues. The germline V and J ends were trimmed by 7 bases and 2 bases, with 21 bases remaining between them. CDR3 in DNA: TGTGCCAGCAACCCGTTAGGGGGTGGGAGCGGCAATCAGCCCCAGCATTTT. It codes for CASNPLGGGSGNQPQHF. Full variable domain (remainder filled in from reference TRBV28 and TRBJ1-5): DVKVTQSSRYLVKRTGEKVFLECVQDMDHENMFWYRQDPGLGLRLIYFSYDVKMKEKGDIPEGYSVSREKKERFSLILESASTNQTSMYLCASNPLGGGSGNQPQHFGDGTRLSIL.

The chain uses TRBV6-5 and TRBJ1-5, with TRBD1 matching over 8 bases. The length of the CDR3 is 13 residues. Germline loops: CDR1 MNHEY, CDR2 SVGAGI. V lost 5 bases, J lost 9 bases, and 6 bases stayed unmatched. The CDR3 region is CASSPPGGLPQHF. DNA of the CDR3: TGTGCCAGCAGTCCCCCAGGGGGCCTGCCCCAGCATTTT.

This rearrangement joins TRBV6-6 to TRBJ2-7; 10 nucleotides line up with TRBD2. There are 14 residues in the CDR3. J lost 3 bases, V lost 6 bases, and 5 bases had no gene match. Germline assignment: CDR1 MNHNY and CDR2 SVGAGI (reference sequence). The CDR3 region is CASRRGLAYYEQYF. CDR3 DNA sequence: TGTGCCAGCAGGCGGGGACTAGCGTACTACGAGCAGTACTTC.

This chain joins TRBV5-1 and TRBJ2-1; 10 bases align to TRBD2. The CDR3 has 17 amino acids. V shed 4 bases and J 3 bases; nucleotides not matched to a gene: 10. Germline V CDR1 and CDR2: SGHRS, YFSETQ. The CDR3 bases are TGCGCCAGCAGCCCGCGGGCTAGCGGGAGAGTCTACAATGAGCAGTTCTTC. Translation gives CASSPRASGRVYNEQFF.

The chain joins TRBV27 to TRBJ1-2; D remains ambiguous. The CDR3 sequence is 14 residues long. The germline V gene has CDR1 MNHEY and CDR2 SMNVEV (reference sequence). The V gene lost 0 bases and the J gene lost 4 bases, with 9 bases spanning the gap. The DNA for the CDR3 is TGTGCCAGCAGTTTATCGGGGAGCCCCTATGGCTACACCTTC. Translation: CASSLSGSPYGYTF.

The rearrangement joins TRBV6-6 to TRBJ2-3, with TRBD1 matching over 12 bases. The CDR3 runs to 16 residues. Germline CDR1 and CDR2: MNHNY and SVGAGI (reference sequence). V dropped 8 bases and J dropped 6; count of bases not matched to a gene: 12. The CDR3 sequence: CASRYRDRGLGDTQYF. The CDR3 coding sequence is TGTGCCAGCCGATATAGGGACAGGGGGCTGGGCGATACGCAGTATTTT.

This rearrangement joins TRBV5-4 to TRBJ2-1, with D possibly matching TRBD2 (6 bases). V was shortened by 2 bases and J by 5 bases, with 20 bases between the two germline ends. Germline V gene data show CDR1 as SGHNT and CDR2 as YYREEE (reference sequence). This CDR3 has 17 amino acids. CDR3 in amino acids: CASSLDLSGRLNNEQFF. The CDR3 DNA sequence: TGTGCCAGCAGCTTAGATCTAAGCGGGCGCCTAAACAATGAGCAGTTCTTC.

The CDR3 DNA reads TGTGCCAGCAGCCCACAGGGATACTATGGCTACACCTTC. Amino acids: CASSPQGYYGYTF. The genes are TRBV28 and TRBJ1-2; D is possibly TRBD1 (6 bases). The CDR3 is 13 residues long. The germline V gene has CDR1 MDHEN and CDR2 SYDVKM. V was clipped by 6 bases and J by 3 bases, with 11 bases between them.

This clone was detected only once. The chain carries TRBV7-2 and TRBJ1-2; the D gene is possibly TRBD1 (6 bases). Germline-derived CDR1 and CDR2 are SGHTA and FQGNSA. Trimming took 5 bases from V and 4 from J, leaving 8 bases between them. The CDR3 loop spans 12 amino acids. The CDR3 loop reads CASSTGFYGYTF. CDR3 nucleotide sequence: TGTGCCAGCAGCACAGGGTTCTATGGCTACACCTTC.

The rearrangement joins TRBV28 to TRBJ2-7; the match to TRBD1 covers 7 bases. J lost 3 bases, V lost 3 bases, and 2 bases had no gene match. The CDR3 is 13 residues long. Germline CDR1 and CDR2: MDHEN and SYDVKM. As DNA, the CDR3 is TGTGCCAGCAGTTTCCCAGGGGGCTACGAGCAGTACTTC. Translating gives CASSFPGGYEQYF.

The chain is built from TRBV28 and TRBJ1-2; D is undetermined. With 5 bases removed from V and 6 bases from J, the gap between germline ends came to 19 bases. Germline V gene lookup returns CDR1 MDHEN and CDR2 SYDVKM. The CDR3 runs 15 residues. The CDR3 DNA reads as TGTGCCAGCAGTACGATGGGAGGAGGGCGCAATGGCTACACCTTC. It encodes CASSTMGGGRNGYTF.

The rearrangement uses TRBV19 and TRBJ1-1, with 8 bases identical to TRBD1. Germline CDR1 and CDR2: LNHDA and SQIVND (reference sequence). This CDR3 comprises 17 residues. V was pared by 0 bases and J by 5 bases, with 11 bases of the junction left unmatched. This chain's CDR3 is CASSIDLRQGLGTEAFF. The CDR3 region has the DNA TGTGCCAGTAGTATAGATCTCCGACAGGGGCTAGGAACTGAAGCTTTCTTT.

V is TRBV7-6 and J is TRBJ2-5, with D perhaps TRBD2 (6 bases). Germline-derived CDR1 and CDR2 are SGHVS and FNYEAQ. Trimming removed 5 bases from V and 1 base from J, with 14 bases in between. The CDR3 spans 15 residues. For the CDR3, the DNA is TGTGCCAGCAGCGTAGGACTACAAACCCAAGAGACCCAGTACTTC. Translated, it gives CASSVGLQTQETQYF.

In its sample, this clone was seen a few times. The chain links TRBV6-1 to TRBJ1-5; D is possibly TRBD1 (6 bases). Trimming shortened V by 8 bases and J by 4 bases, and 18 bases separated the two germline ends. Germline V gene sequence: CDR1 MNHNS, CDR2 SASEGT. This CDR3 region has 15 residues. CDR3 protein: CASYDRHRENQPQHF. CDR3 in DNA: TGTGCCAGCTATGACAGGCATAGGGAAAATCAGCCCCAGCATTTT.

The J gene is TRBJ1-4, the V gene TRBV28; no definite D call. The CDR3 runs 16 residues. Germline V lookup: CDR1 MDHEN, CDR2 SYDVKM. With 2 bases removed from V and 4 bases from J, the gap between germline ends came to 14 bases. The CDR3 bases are TGTGCCAGCAGTTTAGGCAGGAGGAAGGGTAATGAAAAACTGTTTTTT. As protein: CASSLGRRKGNEKLFF.

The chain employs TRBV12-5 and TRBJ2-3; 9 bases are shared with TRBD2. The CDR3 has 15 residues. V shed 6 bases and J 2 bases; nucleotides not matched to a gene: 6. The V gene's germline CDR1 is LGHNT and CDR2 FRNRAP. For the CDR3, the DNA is TGTGCTAGTGGCGAAACTAGCGGGCTCACAGATACGCAGTATTTT. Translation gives CASGETSGLTDTQYF.

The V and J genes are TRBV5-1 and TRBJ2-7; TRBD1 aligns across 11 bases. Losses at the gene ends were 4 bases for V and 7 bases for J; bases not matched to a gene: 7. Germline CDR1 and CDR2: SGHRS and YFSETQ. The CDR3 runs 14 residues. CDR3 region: CASSPGGQGVEQYF. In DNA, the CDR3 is TGCGCCAGCAGCCCGGGGGGACAGGGGGTAGAGCAGTACTTC. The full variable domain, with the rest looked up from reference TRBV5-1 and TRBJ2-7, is KAGVTQTPRYLIKTRGQQVTLSCSPISGHRSVSWYQQTPGQGLQFLFEYFSETQRNKGNFPGRFSGRQFSNSRSEMNVSTLELGDSALYLCASSPGGQGVEQYFGPGTRLTVT.

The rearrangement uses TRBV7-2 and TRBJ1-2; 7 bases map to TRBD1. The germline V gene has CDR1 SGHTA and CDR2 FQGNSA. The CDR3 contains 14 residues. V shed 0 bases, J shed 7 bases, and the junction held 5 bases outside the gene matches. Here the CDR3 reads CASSLAAGGRGYTF. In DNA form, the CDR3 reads TGTGCCAGCAGCTTAGCCGCAGGGGGACGTGGCTACACCTTC.

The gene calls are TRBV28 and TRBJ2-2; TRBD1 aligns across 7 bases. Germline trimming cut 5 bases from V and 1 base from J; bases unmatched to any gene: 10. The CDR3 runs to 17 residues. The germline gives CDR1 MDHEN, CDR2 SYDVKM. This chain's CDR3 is CASSVPPGQRNTGELFF. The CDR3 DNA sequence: TGTGCCAGCAGTGTACCGCCGGGACAGCGGAACACCGGGGAGCTGTTTTTT. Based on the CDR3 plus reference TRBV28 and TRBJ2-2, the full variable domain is DVKVTQSSRYLVKRTGEKVFLECVQDMDHENMFWYRQDPGLGLRLIYFSYDVKMKEKGDIPEGYSVSREKKERFSLILESASTNQTSMYLCASSVPPGQRNTGELFFGEGSRLTVL.

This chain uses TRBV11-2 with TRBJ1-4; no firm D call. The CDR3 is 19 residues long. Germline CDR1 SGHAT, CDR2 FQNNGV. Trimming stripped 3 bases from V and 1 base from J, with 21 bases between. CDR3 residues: CASSLKCAAFSLTNEKLFF. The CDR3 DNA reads TGTGCCAGCAGCTTGAAATGTGCGGCCTTCTCGTTAACTAATGAAAAACTGTTTTTT.

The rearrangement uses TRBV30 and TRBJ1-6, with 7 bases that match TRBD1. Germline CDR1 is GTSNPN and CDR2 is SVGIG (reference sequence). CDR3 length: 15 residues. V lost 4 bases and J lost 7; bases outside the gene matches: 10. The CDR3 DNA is TGTGCCTGGAAACCCGAGACAGGGCGAAATTCACCCCTCCACTTT. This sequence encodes CAWKPETGRNSPLHF.

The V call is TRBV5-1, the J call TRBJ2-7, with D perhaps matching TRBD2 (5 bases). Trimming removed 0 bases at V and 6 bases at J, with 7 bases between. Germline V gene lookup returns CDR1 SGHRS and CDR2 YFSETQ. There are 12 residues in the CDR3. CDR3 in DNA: TGCGCCAGCAGCTTGGGGAGGTTCGAGCAGTACTTC. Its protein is CASSLGRFEQYF. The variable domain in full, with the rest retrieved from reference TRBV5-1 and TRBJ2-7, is KAGVTQTPRYLIKTRGQQVTLSCSPISGHRSVSWYQQTPGQGLQFLFEYFSETQRNKGNFPGRFSGRQFSNSRSEMNVSTLELGDSALYLCASSLGRFEQYFGPGTRLTVT.

CDR3 coding DNA: TGCAGCGTAGCAGGGGGGCTTCGCTACGAGCAGTACTTC. Protein: CSVAGGLRYEQYF. J is TRBJ2-7 and V is TRBV29-1, with a possible D match to TRBD1 (7 bases). The CDR3 spans 13 residues. V lost 6 bases, J lost 3 bases, and 15 bases lay in between. Germline CDR1 is SQVTM and CDR2 is ANQGSEA.

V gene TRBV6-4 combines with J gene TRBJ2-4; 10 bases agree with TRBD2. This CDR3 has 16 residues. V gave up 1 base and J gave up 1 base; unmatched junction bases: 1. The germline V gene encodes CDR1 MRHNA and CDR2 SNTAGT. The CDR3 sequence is CASSDWTSGAKNIQYF. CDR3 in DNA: TGTGCCAGCAGTGACTGGACTAGCGGTGCCAAAAACATTCAGTACTTC.

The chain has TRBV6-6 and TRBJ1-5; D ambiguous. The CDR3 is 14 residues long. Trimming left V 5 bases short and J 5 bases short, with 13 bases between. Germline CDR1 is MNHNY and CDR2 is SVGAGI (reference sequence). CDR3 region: CASSPREPYQPQHF. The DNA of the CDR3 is TGTGCCAGCAGTCCTCGGGAGCCTTATCAGCCCCAGCATTTT.

The CDR3 loop is CSVDSSGRAEKLFF. CDR3 sequence (DNA): TGCAGCGTTGACTCCTCGGGGAGGGCAGAAAAACTGTTTTTT. J is TRBJ1-4 and V is TRBV29-1; the D is unclear. With 3 bases removed from V and 8 bases from J, the gap between germline ends came to 16 bases. This CDR3 is 14 amino acids long. Per germline, CDR1 SQVTM and CDR2 ANQGSEA.

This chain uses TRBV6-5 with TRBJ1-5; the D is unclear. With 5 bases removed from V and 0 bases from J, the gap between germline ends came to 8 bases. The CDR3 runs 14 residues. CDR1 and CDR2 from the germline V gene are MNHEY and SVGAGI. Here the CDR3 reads CASSPIYSNQPQHF. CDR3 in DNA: TGTGCCAGCAGTCCAATCTATAGCAATCAGCCCCAGCATTTT.

The CDR3 is CAISAGTGGARNEQFF. CDR3 nucleotide sequence: TGTGCCATCAGTGCAGGGACAGGGGGCGCTCGGAATGAGCAGTTCTTC. The chain employs TRBV10-3 and TRBJ2-1, with TRBD1 identical over 12 bases. With V trimmed by 4 bases and J by 7 bases, 8 bases remained unmatched. Germline CDR1 and CDR2: ENHRY and SYGVKD. This CDR3 has 16 amino acids.